This entry is about one TCR beta chain. Its antigen remains unknown. These data are taken from a study of metastatic and nonmetastatic thyroid tumors. Study as a whole: Comparative analysis of repertoires was undertaken across blood and tumor or nodule tissue obtained from malignant and benign thyroid patients. Study findings and constraints: Across blood and tumor, TCR beta diversity in malignant thyroid tumors was reportedly significantly higher than in benign nodules.

Every patient underwent thyroid surgery untreated. In the original workflow: Clinicopathological groups of papillary thyroid cancer showed CDR3 differences that were used to build a distant-metastasis classifier. Through MiXCR, TCRdb re-clonotyped the PCR reads. These V and J calls rely on TCRdb rather than the paper's analysis. The table has about 16,000 clones, 30% to 40% seen once. The V end lost 5 bases, the J end lost 7 bases, and 22 bases lay between the germline ends. This CDR3 comprises 16 residues. Germline V lookup: CDR1 SGHRS, CDR2 YFSETQ. The sample comprised tumor tissue. The V gene is TRBV5-1, the J gene TRBJ2-1; D tentatively reads TRBD1 or TRBD2 (5 bases each). The source is a female donor with papillary thyroid cancer or a benign thyroid nodule (not recorded which). Some clones in this sample may be carry-over from other donors' samples. CDR3: CASSFLPGTGNNEQFF. DNA for the CDR3: TGCGCCAGCAGTTTTTTACCCGGGACGGGGAATAATGAGCAGTTCTTC.